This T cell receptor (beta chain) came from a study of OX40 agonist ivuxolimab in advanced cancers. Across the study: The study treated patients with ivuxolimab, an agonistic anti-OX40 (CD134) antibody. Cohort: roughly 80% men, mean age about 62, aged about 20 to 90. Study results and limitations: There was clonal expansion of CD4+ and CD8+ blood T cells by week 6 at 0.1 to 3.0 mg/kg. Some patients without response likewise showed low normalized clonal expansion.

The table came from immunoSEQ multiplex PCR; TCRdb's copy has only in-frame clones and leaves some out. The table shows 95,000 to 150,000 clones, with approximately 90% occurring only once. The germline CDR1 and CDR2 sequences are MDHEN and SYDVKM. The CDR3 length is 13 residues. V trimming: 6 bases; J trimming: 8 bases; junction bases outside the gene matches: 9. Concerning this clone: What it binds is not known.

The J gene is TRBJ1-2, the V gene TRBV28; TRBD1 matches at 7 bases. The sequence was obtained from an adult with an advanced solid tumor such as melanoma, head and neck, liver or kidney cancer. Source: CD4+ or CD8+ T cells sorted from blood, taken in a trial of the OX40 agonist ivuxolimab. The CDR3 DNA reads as TGTGCCAGCAGCTCCTTAACAGGGGAAGGCTACACCTTC. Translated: CASSSLTGEGYTF.